This TCR beta chain was sequenced in a study of metastatic and nonmetastatic thyroid tumors. None of the patients had undergone any treatment ahead of thyroid surgery. Germline V gene lookup returns CDR1 SGDLS and CDR2 YYNGEE. V was cut by 5 bases and J by 1 base, with 6 bases left in between. The CDR3 length is 12 residues. TCRdb re-called the PCR reads through MiXCR. This sample carries about 33,000 clones, 18% of them seen once, and the ten largest clones take around an eighth. Study results and limitations: Benign nodules were reported to have significantly lower TCR beta diversity than malignant thyroid tumors, in blood and tumor.

This clone showed up many times. Its cognate antigen is unknown. The J gene is TRBJ1-1, the V gene TRBV9; no definite D call. The sequence derives from a male donor with papillary thyroid cancer or a benign thyroid nodule (not recorded which). Some clones in this sample may be carry-over from other donors' samples. Sequencing was carried out using blood. CDR3 loop: CASRGGNTEAFF. DNA of the CDR3: TGTGCCAGCAGGGGCGGGAACACTGAAGCTTTCTTT.